A selection of T cell receptor beta chains follows, all from one sample in a study of response to subunit inactivated influenza vaccine. TCRdb used MiXCR to reprocess the RT-PCR reads, holding one entry per CDR3 protein. The sample holds some 570,000 distinct CDR3 sequences; around 11% are singletons and the top ten take approximately 10%. The sample was also linked to a second study, of T cells expressing NK-cell markers.

Sequencing was performed on PBMCs from blood, taken on the day of vaccination. The receptors stem from a man over 45 who received an inactivated influenza vaccine. Both conserved end residues are part of each CDR3. Fields, in order: J gene, V gene, CDR3 protein.

j_call: TRBJ2-7
v_call: TRBV28
cdr3_aa: CASSSRRTSGMDEQYF

j_call: TRBJ1-1
v_call: TRBV12-3/TRBV12-4
cdr3_aa: CASRGRRNLGHTNTEAFF

j_call: TRBJ1-6
v_call: TRBV28
cdr3_aa: CASSLFGRNSPLHF

j_call: TRBJ2-7
v_call: TRBV29-1
cdr3_aa: CSVSRSSGKREEQYF

j_call: TRBJ2-1
v_call: TRBV25-1
cdr3_aa: CASSGAGIGTSDYNEQFF

j_call: TRBJ1-2
v_call: TRBV5-1
cdr3_aa: CASNAGGTYGYTF

j_call: TRBJ2-1
v_call: TRBV6-2/TRBV6-3
cdr3_aa: CAGRAGGHNEQFF

j_call: TRBJ2-1
v_call: TRBV28
cdr3_aa: CASSKTSGVNEQFF

j_call: TRBJ2-4
v_call: TRBV7-2
cdr3_aa: CASSLVVGVNIQYF

j_call: TRBJ2-5
v_call: TRBV20-1
cdr3_aa: CSARDRLAGVQETQYF

j_call: TRBJ1-2
v_call: TRBV6-1
cdr3_aa: CASRIGQGGGYTF

j_call: TRBJ1-1
v_call: TRBV12-3/TRBV12-4
cdr3_aa: CASSPGQGLMNTEAFF

j_call: TRBJ2-7
v_call: TRBV27
cdr3_aa: CASRSLTSGYEQYF

j_call: TRBJ2-7
v_call: TRBV6-1
cdr3_aa: CASSTTGGSANEQYF

j_call: TRBJ2-4
v_call: TRBV12-3/TRBV12-4
cdr3_aa: CASSRRGLSENIQYF

j_call: TRBJ1-3
v_call: TRBV6-1
cdr3_aa: CASSRVPGNTIYF

j_call: TRBJ1-6
v_call: TRBV10-3
cdr3_aa: CAISPGQHNSPLHF

j_call: TRBJ1-5
v_call: TRBV7-8
cdr3_aa: CASSSNSNQPQHF

j_call: TRBJ2-3
v_call: TRBV3-1
cdr3_aa: CASSQVAQRTDTQYF

j_call: TRBJ1-5
v_call: TRBV10-2
cdr3_aa: CASSDMPGQPQHF

j_call: TRBJ1-2
v_call: TRBV6-2/TRBV6-3
cdr3_aa: CASSYPLPEAGVIYGYTF

j_call: TRBJ1-2
v_call: TRBV18
cdr3_aa: CASSPPPGTPYGYTF

j_call: TRBJ1-4
v_call: TRBV6-1
cdr3_aa: CASRGLFLNEKLFF

j_call: TRBJ1-1
v_call: TRBV5-1
cdr3_aa: CASSLVGGRGGEAFF

j_call: TRBJ2-1
v_call: TRBV12-3/TRBV12-4
cdr3_aa: CASSRDGYNEQFF

j_call: TRBJ1-2
v_call: TRBV7-2
cdr3_aa: CASSSGLTMGGYTF

j_call: TRBJ2-7
v_call: TRBV5-1
cdr3_aa: CASSLAMDRGTYEQYF

j_call: TRBJ1-5
v_call: TRBV18
cdr3_aa: CASSPGGFQPQHF

j_call: TRBJ2-7
v_call: TRBV6-2/TRBV6-3
cdr3_aa: CASRHGSTSGAKGLYEQYF

j_call: TRBJ2-2
v_call: TRBV12-3/TRBV12-4
cdr3_aa: CASNQVGTAGELFF

j_call: TRBJ2-7
v_call: TRBV3-1
cdr3_aa: CASSRAGASASYEQYF

j_call: TRBJ2-7
v_call: TRBV6-5
cdr3_aa: CASSYSSKGFYEQYF

j_call: TRBJ1-3
v_call: TRBV27
cdr3_aa: CASSSTWSSGNTIYF

j_call: TRBJ2-6
v_call: TRBV5-1
cdr3_aa: CASSFRGAGANVLTF

j_call: TRBJ2-3
v_call: TRBV20-1
cdr3_aa: CSAREWTSGKDTQYF

j_call: TRBJ2-3
v_call: TRBV27
cdr3_aa: CASSFTNSFYTQYF

j_call: TRBJ2-1
v_call: TRBV5-1
cdr3_aa: CASSHQSGGIYNEQFF

j_call: TRBJ2-7
v_call: TRBV7-9
cdr3_aa: CASSSLLAGDRYEQYF

j_call: TRBJ2-1
v_call: TRBV12-3/TRBV12-4
cdr3_aa: CASSSSTDEQFF

j_call: TRBJ2-7
v_call: TRBV6-5
cdr3_aa: CASSARSYEQYF

j_call: TRBJ2-5
v_call: TRBV4-2
cdr3_aa: CASSQEIGSGRGETQYF

j_call: TRBJ2-7
v_call: TRBV6-2/TRBV6-3
cdr3_aa: CASILRMGTYEQYF

j_call: TRBJ2-6
v_call: TRBV4-3
cdr3_aa: CASCTGGLEAGANVLTF

j_call: TRBJ1-1
v_call: TRBV15
cdr3_aa: CATSRDPEGEAFF

j_call: TRBJ2-7
v_call: TRBV11-2
cdr3_aa: CASLSGGRAREQYF

j_call: TRBJ2-3
v_call: TRBV5-1
cdr3_aa: CASSLGVAAANTQYF

j_call: TRBJ2-5
v_call: TRBV24-1
cdr3_aa: CATSDPRASETQYF

j_call: TRBJ2-3
v_call: TRBV7-9
cdr3_aa: CASSPRTSGSTDTQYF

j_call: TRBJ2-7
v_call: TRBV11-2
cdr3_aa: CASSLTWTSGESRYEQYF

j_call: TRBJ2-3
v_call: TRBV12-3/TRBV12-4
cdr3_aa: CASSFAGAVDTQYF

j_call: TRBJ2-3
v_call: TRBV20-1
cdr3_aa: CSARDLSNTDTQYF

j_call: TRBJ2-3
v_call: TRBV6-2/TRBV6-3
cdr3_aa: CASSKNNRVRTDTQYF